The 26 T cell receptor beta chains reported below all come from one sample, sequenced in a study of CD8 T cells in Susac syndrome. Random-hexamer reverse transcription was applied to roughly 0.45 to 1 ug RNA. TCRdb fed the immunoSEQ multiplex PCR reads into MiXCR, producing one record per CDR3 protein. The repertoire holds some 50,000 distinct CDR3 sequences, with 85% to 95% as singletons. Sequencing was carried out using CD8+ T cells from PBMCs. These receptors were taken from a human donor with Susac syndrome.

The chain recombines TRBV30 with TRBJ2-2; D remains unclear. From germline, CDR1 is GTSNPN and CDR2 SVGIG (reference sequence). The CDR3 has 14 amino acids. Trimming removed 6 bases from V and 1 base from J, with 12 bases in between. The CDR3 region is CACSTGLNTGELFF. The CDR3 bases are TGTGCCTGCTCTACTGGCCTGAACACCGGGGAGCTGTTTTTT. The full variable domain, in which reference TRBV30 and TRBJ2-2 provide the parts outside the CDR3, is SQTIHQWPATLVQPVGSPLSLECTVEGTSNPNLYWYRQAAGRGLQLLFYSVGIGQISSEVPQNLSASRPQDRQFILSSKKLLLSDSGFYLCACSTGLNTGELFFGEGSRLTVL.

The genes are TRBV30 and TRBJ1-6; D unclear. The length of the CDR3 is 12 residues. CDR1 and CDR2 from the germline V gene are GTSNPN and SVGIG (reference sequence). The V end was cut by 2 bases, the J end by 7 bases, with 6 bases between. The CDR3 protein is CAWSYRNSPLHF. The CDR3 DNA is TGTGCCTGGAGTTACAGAAATTCACCCCTCCACTTT.

The chain links TRBV4-3 to TRBJ1-1; D is perhaps TRBD1 (5 bases). Germline V gene lookup returns CDR1 LGHNA and CDR2 YSLEER. The CDR3 consists of 16 residues. Between the trimmed V and J ends, which lost 0 bases and 0 bases, there was a span of 11 bases. The CDR3 region is CASSQDWWGMNTEAFF. CDR3 bases: TGCGCCAGCAGCCAAGATTGGTGGGGGATGAACACTGAAGCTTTCTTT.

The V call is TRBV7-9, the J call TRBJ1-1, with D unclear. There are 16 residues in the CDR3. Trimming cost V 3 bases and J 8 bases, with 22 bases left between them. The germline V gene has CDR1 SEHNR and CDR2 FQNEAQ (reference sequence). CDR3 coding DNA: TGTGCCAGCAGCTTCCCGCTGAGCGGTCCAGAGGAGGAAGCTTTCTTT. Its translation is CASSFPLSGPEEEAFF.

The chain uses TRBV24-1 and TRBJ1-5; unclear D gene. The CDR3 has 14 amino acids. The V gene's germline CDR1 is KGHDR and CDR2 SFDVKD. V lost 3 bases and J lost 0, with 5 bases in between. For the CDR3, the DNA is TGTGCCACCAGTGATGCTAATAGCAATCAGCCCCAGCATTTT. Protein product: CATSDANSNQPQHF.

This chain links TRBV30 with TRBJ2-7, with D perhaps TRBD2 (6 bases). Trimming took 1 base from V and 7 from J, leaving 11 bases between them. The CDR3 totals 12 residues. Germline CDR1 GTSNPN, CDR2 SVGIG (reference sequence). The CDR3 bases are TGTGCCTGGAGTGCCGGAGGGCGGGAGCAGTACTTC. Amino acid sequence: CAWSAGGREQYF.

The chain employs TRBV6-1 and TRBJ1-5, with 7 bases fitting TRBD1. This CDR3 is 14 amino acids long. Looked up from germline, CDR1 is MNHNS and CDR2 is SASEGT. Trimming cost V 4 bases and J 7 bases; bases outside gene matches: 7. The CDR3 DNA sequence: TGTGCCAGCAGTGTCGGGGCAGGGGGACAGCCCCAGCATTTT. It is translated as CASSVGAGGQPQHF.

This chain links TRBV12-3 or TRBV12-4 with TRBJ2-5; tentative D call: TRBD1 (6 bases). The CDR3 spans 14 residues. The V and J ends lost 6 bases and 1 base respectively, with 12 bases between them. CDR3 nucleotides: TGTGCCAGCAGCCCGGACAGAGGCCAAGAGACCCAGTACTTC. This codes for CASSPDRGQETQYF.

The chain combines TRBV20-1 with TRBJ1-1; D might be TRBD1 (5 bases). Germline assignment: CDR1 DFQATT and CDR2 SNEGSKA (reference sequence). V gave up 4 bases and J gave up 4 bases, with 10 bases separating them. This CDR3 is 12 amino acids long. The CDR3 coding sequence is TGCAGTGCTATCCCCCAGGGCACTGAAGCTTTCTTT. It yields the protein CSAIPQGTEAFF.

The chain combines TRBV12-3 or TRBV12-4 with TRBJ1-2; a possible D gene is TRBD1 (6 bases). This CDR3 is built from 11 residues. The V end lost 6 bases, the J end lost 5 bases, and 7 bases lay between the germline ends. The CDR3 protein is CASRTGYGYTF. The CDR3 bases are TGTGCCAGCAGAACAGGGTATGGCTACACCTTC.

The genes are TRBV11-2 and TRBJ2-7, with D unclear. The CDR3 is 14 amino acids. Between the trimmed V and J ends, which lost 3 bases and 5 bases, there was a span of 14 bases. Germline V gene lookup returns CDR1 SGHAT and CDR2 FQNNGV. The CDR3 here is CASSFSRLLHEQYF. Written as DNA, the CDR3 is TGTGCCAGCAGCTTCTCCAGGCTGCTCCACGAGCAGTACTTC.

The chain links TRBV6-5 to TRBJ1-4, with D uncertain. The V end lost 6 bases, the J end lost 0 bases, and 8 bases lay between the germline ends. The germline V gene encodes CDR1 MNHEY and CDR2 SVGAGI. The CDR3 length is 14 residues. This CDR3 is CASRAGATNEKLFF. The CDR3 bases are TGTGCCAGCAGGGCGGGCGCAACTAATGAAAAACTGTTTTTT.

The chain recombines TRBV18 with TRBJ2-1; no clear D gene. The CDR3 consists of 16 residues. From germline, CDR1 is KGHSH and CDR2 LQKENI. V shed 0 bases and J shed 0 bases, with 9 bases lying between them. The DNA for the CDR3 is TGTGCCAGCTCACCACCGGCCCGAAGCTCCTACAATGAGCAGTTCTTC. The encoded protein is CASSPPARSSYNEQFF.

The CDR3 loop reads CASQGAFNEQFF. In nucleotides, the CDR3 is TGTGCCAGCCAGGGGGCGTTCAATGAGCAGTTCTTC. V and J are TRBV13 and TRBJ2-1, with 8 bases that match TRBD1. The V gene end was trimmed by 8 bases and the J gene end by 6 bases; junction bases not matched to a gene: 3. Germline CDR1 PRHDT, CDR2 FYEKMQ (reference sequence). The CDR3 length is 12 residues.

The gene calls are TRBV12-3 or TRBV12-4 and TRBJ1-1, with D maybe TRBD1 (5 bases). Between the trimmed V and J ends, which lost 5 bases and 1 base, there was a span of 8 bases. This CDR3 spans 13 amino acids. This CDR3 reads CASSVGENTEAFF. CDR3 nucleotides: TGTGCCAGCAGTGTAGGGGAGAACACTGAAGCTTTCTTT.

The gene calls are TRBV4-1 and TRBJ1-2; 8 positions match TRBD1. The CDR3 runs 14 residues. Trimming at V came to 1 base and at J to 3 bases, leaving 1 base not matched to a gene. Germline CDR1 and CDR2: MGHRA and YSYEKL. This CDR3 is CASSQVQGDYGYTF. The CDR3 DNA is TGCGCCAGCAGCCAAGTACAGGGGGACTATGGCTACACCTTC.

The chain combines TRBV2 with TRBJ1-1; TRBD1 is a possible D gene (5 bases). This CDR3 comprises 15 residues. Deletions cut 0 bases from V and 5 bases from J, with 13 bases between. The germline CDR1 and CDR2 sequences are SNHLY and FYNNEI. CDR3 amino acids: CASSEAGRGWTEAFF. In DNA, the CDR3 is TGTGCCAGCAGTGAAGCGGGGCGGGGGTGGACTGAAGCTTTCTTT. The variable domain in full, completed from reference TRBV2 and TRBJ1-1, reads EPEVTQTPSHQVTQMGQEVILRCVPISNHLYFYWYRQILGQKVEFLVSFYNNEISEKSEIFDDQFSVERPDGSNFTLKIRSTKLEDSAMYFCASSEAGRGWTEAFFGQGTRLTVV.

The CDR3 region is CASSLAVGTSLYNEQFF. CDR3 DNA sequence: TGTGCCAGCAGCTTGGCCGTAGGGACTAGCCTTTACAATGAGCAGTTCTTC. The rearrangement links TRBV5-6 to TRBJ2-1, with TRBD2 identical over 9 bases. The CDR3 is 17 amino acids. After removal of 0 bases from V and 4 bases from J, the junction contained 8 bases not matched to a gene. CDR1 is SGHDT and CDR2 is YYEEEE in the germline V gene.

The chain uses TRBV24-1 and TRBJ1-5, with 11 bases identical to TRBD1. V lost 4 bases and J lost 2; bases outside the gene matches: 6. Germline V lookup: CDR1 KGHDR, CDR2 SFDVKD. The CDR3 extends over 17 amino acids. CDR3: CATSDGTGGSGNQPQHF. The DNA of the CDR3 is TGTGCCACCAGTGACGGGACAGGGGGGTCTGGCAATCAGCCCCAGCATTTT.

This chain uses TRBV3-1 with TRBJ1-2; TRBD1 aligns across 7 bases. V trimming: 4 bases; J trimming: 5 bases; junction bases outside the gene matches: 13. The V gene's germline CDR1 is LGHDT and CDR2 YNNKEL (reference sequence). The CDR3 totals 16 residues. CDR3 loop: CASSLINTDRLYGYTF. The CDR3 nucleotides are TGTGCCAGCAGCCTGATCAATACGGACAGGCTTTATGGCTACACCTTC.

V usage is TRBV27 and J usage is TRBJ1-2, with 9 nucleotides matching TRBD1. CDR3 size: 16 residues. CDR1 is MNHEY, CDR2 SMNVEV, per germline (reference sequence). The J segment lost 6 bases and the V segment lost 5 bases, leaving 13 bases of the junction unmatched. CDR3 DNA: TGTGCCAGCAGTCCACCCCCCGGGACAGGGAGGCATGGCTACACCTTC. Protein: CASSPPPGTGRHGYTF.

The J gene is TRBJ1-2, the V gene TRBV12-3 or TRBV12-4; 8 nucleotides agree with TRBD1. CDR3 size: 14 residues. V lost 5 bases to trimming and J lost 4 bases; unmatched junction nucleotides: 6. Here the CDR3 reads CASSQTGDLYGYTF. In DNA, the CDR3 is TGTGCCAGCAGTCAGACAGGGGATCTCTATGGCTACACCTTC.

CDR3 protein: CASSIGHLDYEQYF. The CDR3, as DNA: TGTGCCAGTAGTATAGGACACCTCGACTACGAGCAGTACTTC. V is TRBV19 and J is TRBJ2-7; D is ambiguous. The germline CDR1 and CDR2 sequences are LNHDA and SQIVND (reference sequence). This CDR3 has 14 amino acids. The V end lost 1 base, the J end lost 3 bases, and 10 bases lay between the germline ends.

This clonotype appeared once. This chain links TRBV5-6 with TRBJ2-7, with 8 bases identical to TRBD1. In germline, CDR1 is SGHDT, CDR2 YYEEEE. Trimming took 3 bases from V and 3 from J; bases not matched to a gene: 2. The CDR3 contains 13 residues. CDR3 in DNA: TGTGCCAGCAGCTACGGACAGGGCTACGAGCAGTACTTC. It translates to CASSYGQGYEQYF.

V gene TRBV7-3 combines with J gene TRBJ1-2; D call uncertain. The CDR3 is 13 amino acids. Germline V lookup: CDR1 SGHTA, CDR2 FQGTGA. V dropped 0 bases and J dropped 6 bases, with 8 bases sitting between them. CDR3 amino acids: CASSLTAGDGYTF. DNA of the CDR3: TGTGCCAGCAGCTTAACCGCAGGAGATGGCTACACCTTC.

The rearrangement links TRBV7-2 to TRBJ2-5; TRBD1 might be the D (5 bases). V gave up 4 bases and J gave up 0 bases, with 6 bases separating them. The germline V gene has CDR1 SGHTA and CDR2 FQGNSA. CDR3 length equals 13 residues. CDR3 nucleotide sequence: TGTGCCAGCAGCTGGGGCTACCAAGAGACCCAGTACTTC. Its translation: CASSWGYQETQYF.